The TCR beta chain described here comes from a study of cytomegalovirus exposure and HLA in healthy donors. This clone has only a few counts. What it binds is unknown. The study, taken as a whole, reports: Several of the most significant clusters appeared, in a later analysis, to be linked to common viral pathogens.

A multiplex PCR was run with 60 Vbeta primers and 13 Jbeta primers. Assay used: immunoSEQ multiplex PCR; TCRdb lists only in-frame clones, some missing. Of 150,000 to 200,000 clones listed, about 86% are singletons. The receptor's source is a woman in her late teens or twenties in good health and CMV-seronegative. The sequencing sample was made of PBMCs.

CDR3 sequence (DNA): TGTGCCAGCAGCTCATGGACAGGGGGTAATGAGCAGTTCTTC. This sequence encodes CASSSWTGGNEQFF. V and J are TRBV7-8 and TRBJ2-1, with 10 bases fitting TRBD1. CDR3 length: 14 residues. The J segment lost 7 bases and the V segment lost 4 bases, leaving 4 bases of the junction unmatched. Germline V CDR1 and CDR2: SGHVS, FQNEAQ.